This T cell receptor beta chain was identified in a study of cytomegalovirus exposure and HLA in healthy donors. Study details: A later analysis reported the roughly 120 validation repertoires used the same platform as the 550 to 800 first-cohort repertoires.

About this clone itself: Its specificity is unknown.

Measured with immunoSEQ multiplex PCR; TCRdb has only the in-frame clones, and not every one. The sample lists about 240,000 clones, approximately 83% seen once, with roughly 1.2% in the top ten. Germline V CDR1 and CDR2: SNHLY, FYNNEI. The CDR3 has 14 residues. Trimming shortened V by 4 bases and J by 0 bases, and 6 bases separated the two germline ends. The study, taken as a whole, reports: Accounts indicate the classifier identified cytomegalovirus status with strong specificity and sensitivity. The study recorded 150 to 200 TCR beta chains that were cytomegalovirus-associated. Specific recognition of CMV antigens was confirmed in vitro for a few chains (all CMV-associated).

The chain combines TRBV2 with TRBJ2-2, with D unresolved. The source material was PBMCs. The origin of this receptor is a woman aged 25 to 39 in good health and CMV-seropositive. DNA for the CDR3: TGTGCCAGCAGTGTTCTCCCGAACACCGGGGAGCTGTTTTTT. Protein product: CASSVLPNTGELFF.